This T cell receptor beta chain was found in a study of graft-versus-host responses after intestinal transplantation. Study-wide points: Recipient bone marrow held GvH clones, some seen earlier in ileum or blood.

With regard to this clone: Its target is not known.

Germline V lookup: CDR1 SEHNR, CDR2 FQNEAQ (reference sequence). The CDR3 has 13 residues. V lost 3 bases, J lost 4 bases, and 8 bases lay in between. Only in-frame clones appear in the TCRdb table, and some are missing; sequencing was by immunoSEQ multiplex PCR. The sample has roughly 110,000 clones, about 91% seen once. The V and J genes are TRBV7-9 and TRBJ2-3, with D uncertain. The clonotype originates from a human donor who was the organ donor for an intestinal transplant. Material: unstimulated CD4+ T cells sorted from spleen or lymph node cells, obtained before transplant. The CDR3 region is CASSFNSPDTQYF. CDR3 bases: TGTGCCAGCAGCTTTAACTCCCCAGATACGCAGTATTTT.